What follows are 30 T cell receptor beta chains derived from one specimen sequenced in a study of OX40 agonist ivuxolimab in advanced cancers. Sequenced by immunoSEQ multiplex PCR; TCRdb stores in-frame clones only, minus some. This repertoire shows 100,000 or so clones, 84% found once; its top ten account for 5.5%. This material consisted of CD4+ or CD8+ T cells sorted from blood, taken in a trial of the OX40 agonist ivuxolimab. The receptors originated from an adult with an advanced solid tumor such as melanoma, head and neck, liver or kidney cancer.

The chain joins TRBV6-5 to TRBJ2-7, with D tentatively TRBD1 (5 bases). Germline lookup yields CDR1 MNHEY and CDR2 SVGAGI. CDR3 length: 14 amino acids. V shed 6 bases and J shed 12 bases, with 24 bases lying between them. CDR3 protein: CASRRARTTHLWYF. CDR3 coding DNA: TGTGCCAGCAGGCGAGCACGGACAACCCATCTGTGGTACTTC.

The J gene is TRBJ1-1, the V gene TRBV18; D is uncertain. Germline V lookup: CDR1 KGHSH, CDR2 LQKENI. V lost 4 bases, J lost 3 bases, and 9 bases lay in between. The CDR3 has 13 residues. CDR3 coding DNA: TGTGCCAGCTCACGTGACGGTGACACTGAAGCTTTCTTT. Encoded protein: CASSRDGDTEAFF.

V gene TRBV2 combines with J gene TRBJ1-1; D ambiguous. Between the trimmed V and J ends, which lost 6 bases and 4 bases, there was a span of 15 bases. From germline, CDR1 is SNHLY and CDR2 FYNNEI. The CDR3 spans 14 residues. This chain's CDR3 is CASRVVGSVTEAFF. CDR3 DNA: TGTGCCAGCAGAGTCGTAGGGTCTGTCACTGAAGCTTTCTTT. Using reference TRBV2 and TRBJ1-1 for the parts outside the CDR3, the full variable domain is EPEVTQTPSHQVTQMGQEVILRCVPISNHLYFYWYRQILGQKVEFLVSFYNNEISEKSEIFDDQFSVERPDGSNFTLKIRSTKLEDSAMYFCASRVVGSVTEAFFGQGTRLTVV.

This clone was detected once. The V gene is TRBV6-1, the J gene TRBJ2-7, with 8 bases matching TRBD2. The CDR3 runs 14 residues. Germline values: CDR1 MNHNS, CDR2 SASEGT. V lost 6 bases and J lost 2; bases outside the gene matches: 6. The CDR3 reads CASRPTAGAYEQYF. The DNA for the CDR3 is TGTGCCAGCAGACCGACAGCGGGGGCCTACGAGCAGTACTTC.

This sequence joins TRBV4-2 and TRBJ1-2, with D possibly matching TRBD1 (5 bases). The germline gives CDR1 LGHNA, CDR2 YNFKEQ. This CDR3 region has 12 residues. Deletions cut 1 base from V and 8 bases from J, with 8 bases between. CDR3 DNA: TGTGCCAGCAGCCAAGGGGAGGGGGGCTACACCTTC. Its translation is CASSQGEGGYTF.

This sequence joins TRBV2 and TRBJ2-5; 9 bases are shared with TRBD2. The DNA matches TRBJ2-7 better at its end, which makes the J call doubtful. The CDR3 totals 14 residues. The V gene's germline CDR1 is SNHLY and CDR2 FYNNEI. The CDR3 DNA is TGTGCCAGCAGTGGAATAGCGGGGGCCTACGAGCAGTACTTC. Its protein product is CASSGIAGAYEQYF.

The chain links TRBV5-5 to TRBJ1-4, with TRBD1 as a possible D gene (5 bases). The CDR3 runs to 15 residues. The V gene lost 0 bases and the J gene lost 8 bases, with 14 bases spanning the gap. Germline V gene data show CDR1 as SGHKS and CDR2 as YYEKEE (reference sequence). CDR3 sequence reads: CASSLEKGRGEKLFF. Written as DNA, the CDR3 is TGTGCCAGCAGCTTGGAAAAGGGGAGAGGAGAAAAACTGTTTTTT.

The chain has TRBV7-9 and TRBJ2-5; D uncertain. Germline assignment: CDR1 SEHNR and CDR2 FQNEAQ (reference sequence). The V and J ends lost 1 base and 4 bases respectively, with 10 bases between them. The CDR3 sequence is 14 residues long. The CDR3 DNA is TGTGCCAGCAGCTTAGGTTGGGGTGGAGAGACCCAGTACTTC. Protein product: CASSLGWGGETQYF. The whole variable domain, filled in from reference TRBV7-9 and TRBJ2-5, reads DTGVSQNPRHKITKRGQNVTFRCDPISEHNRLYWYRQTLGQGPEFLTYFQNEAQLEKSRLLSDRFSAERPKGSFSTLEIQRTEQGDSAMYLCASSLGWGGETQYFGPGTRLLVL.

In the case of this clone: The sample has other DNA sequences that encode this CDR3 too. The genes are TRBV5-1 and TRBJ2-7; tentatively, D is TRBD2 (5 bases). V shed 0 bases and J shed 7 bases, with 8 bases lying between them. CDR3 length: 12 amino acids. Germline V gene lookup returns CDR1 SGHRS and CDR2 YFSETQ. The CDR3 bases are TGCGCCAGCAGCTTGGATAGAGGGGAGCAGTACTTC. Amino acid sequence: CASSLDRGEQYF.

This sequence joins TRBV27 and TRBJ1-1; 8 bases map to TRBD1. Trimming cost V 7 bases and J 0 bases; bases outside gene matches: 13. CDR3 size: 17 residues. The germline V gene has CDR1 MNHEY and CDR2 SMNVEV (reference sequence). The chain's CDR3 is CASIKARRTGMNTEAFF. DNA of the CDR3: TGTGCCAGCATCAAAGCCCGTCGGACAGGGATGAACACTGAAGCTTTCTTT.

This chain's CDR3 is CASLGTYEQYF. The CDR3 DNA reads as TGTGCCAGCTTGGGGACCTACGAGCAGTACTTC. This chain links TRBV2 with TRBJ2-7, with D uncertain. The V end was cut by 8 bases, the J end by 2 bases, with 7 bases between. Germline V gene data show CDR1 as SNHLY and CDR2 as FYNNEI. The length of the CDR3 is 11 residues.

The table lists this clone with a few counts. The chain couples TRBV5-4 to TRBJ2-2; D is undetermined. The CDR3 extends over 14 amino acids. V lost 0 bases and J lost 2, with 5 bases in between. The germline V gene has CDR1 SGHNT and CDR2 YYREEE (reference sequence). This CDR3 reads CASSLVGNTGELFF. Here the CDR3 DNA reads TGTGCCAGCAGCTTGGTTGGTAACACCGGGGAGCTGTTTTTT.

V usage is TRBV7-2 and J usage is TRBJ2-5; 8 nucleotides align to TRBD2. Losses at the gene ends were 2 bases for V and 2 bases for J; bases not matched to a gene: 4. CDR3 length: 15 residues. Germline CDR1 and CDR2: SGHTA and FQGNSA. CDR3 loop: CASSLREGRQETQYF. The CDR3 bases are TGTGCCAGCAGCTTACGGGAGGGGAGGCAAGAGACCCAGTACTTC.

The rearrangement links TRBV5-1 to TRBJ1-6; D ambiguous. CDR1 SGHRS and CDR2 YFSETQ come from the germline V gene. This CDR3 comprises 16 residues. V was trimmed by 4 bases and J by 8 bases, leaving 19 bases between them. The CDR3 reads CASSRGDSKRDSPLHF. The CDR3 DNA sequence: TGCGCCAGCAGCCGCGGAGACTCCAAGAGGGATTCACCCCTCCACTTT.

V usage is TRBV27 and J usage is TRBJ2-3; no definite D call. CDR1 and CDR2 from the germline V gene are MNHEY and SMNVEV (reference sequence). Trimming stripped 3 bases from V and 6 bases from J, with 7 bases between. The CDR3 has 12 amino acids. CDR3 sequence reads: CASSFRSDTQYF. CDR3 sequence (DNA): TGTGCCAGCAGTTTCCGGAGTGATACGCAGTATTTT.

This chain joins TRBV4-3 and TRBJ2-3, with 8 bases lining up with TRBD2. Per the germline V gene, CDR1 is LGHNA and CDR2 is YSLEER. The V gene end was trimmed by 0 bases and the J gene end by 4 bases; junction bases not matched to a gene: 6. The CDR3 runs 16 residues. The CDR3 protein is CASSQERSGGADTQYF. The CDR3 nucleotides are TGCGCCAGCAGCCAAGAAAGGAGCGGGGGAGCAGATACGCAGTATTTT.

The CDR3 bases are TGTGCCAGCAGCTTTTCCGACAGGGGTGCGGGTCAGCCCCAGCATTTT. It yields the protein CASSFSDRGAGQPQHF. V usage is TRBV7-3 and J usage is TRBJ1-5, with 8 positions matching TRBD1. The CDR3 has 16 amino acids. Trimming at V came to 3 bases and at J to 6 bases, leaving 10 bases not matched to a gene. Per the germline V gene, CDR1 is SGHTA and CDR2 is FQGTGA.

V and J are TRBV19 and TRBJ2-1; TRBD2 agrees at 8 bases. V lost 1 base and J lost 6; bases outside the gene matches: 14. Per germline, CDR1 LNHDA and CDR2 SQIVND (reference sequence). The CDR3 is 18 residues long. CDR3 nucleotide sequence: TGTGCCAGTAGTATAGTCAGGGTACAGAGCGGGAGTAGCAATGAGCAGTTCTTC. It specifies CASSIVRVQSGSSNEQFF.

The CDR3 bases are TGTGCCAGCAGCCCCGGACAGGGGGCCCCCAGCTCCTACGAGCAGTACTTC. Translation gives CASSPGQGAPSSYEQYF. V and J are TRBV5-4 and TRBJ2-7, with TRBD1 matching 11 bases. Germline V gene sequence: CDR1 SGHNT, CDR2 YYREEE (reference sequence). V gave up 4 bases and J gave up 0 bases; unmatched junction bases: 9. The CDR3 is made up of 17 amino acids.

V usage is TRBV7-3 and J usage is TRBJ2-7, with TRBD2 matching 8 bases. Germline CDR1 SGHTA, CDR2 FQGTGA. The ends lost 3 bases at V and 3 bases at J; junction bases unmatched: 4. This CDR3 contains 14 residues. CDR3 in amino acids: CASSFPGGLYEQYF. In DNA form, the CDR3 reads TGTGCCAGCAGCTTCCCGGGGGGGCTCTACGAGCAGTACTTC.

The CDR3 loop reads CASSRSTSGVSYEQYF. CDR3 in DNA: TGTGCCAGCAGTCGAAGCACTAGCGGGGTCTCCTACGAGCAGTACTTC. The J gene is TRBJ2-7, the V gene TRBV7-6; 10 bases map to TRBD2. This CDR3 is 16 amino acids long. Trimming cost V 6 bases and J 0 bases; bases outside gene matches: 8. The V gene's germline CDR1 is SGHVS and CDR2 FNYEAQ.

The V call is TRBV7-8, the J call TRBJ2-1; the match to TRBD2 covers 14 bases. The trim removed 2 bases at V and 7 bases at J, leaving 13 bases unmatched. This CDR3 spans 19 amino acids. Germline V gene lookup returns CDR1 SGHVS and CDR2 FQNEAQ. CDR3: CASSLKGTSGRERRNEQFF. CDR3 sequence (DNA): TGTGCCAGCAGCTTAAAGGGGACTAGCGGGAGAGAGAGGAGGAATGAGCAGTTCTTC.

The rearrangement links TRBV5-8 to TRBJ2-5; 10 nucleotides match TRBD2. Per germline, CDR1 SGHTS and CDR2 YDEGEE. The length of the CDR3 is 17 residues. V shed 4 bases, J shed 5 bases, and the junction held 14 bases outside the gene matches. The DNA of the CDR3 is TGTGCCAGCAGCGGTGCCGGGTCACTAGCGGGATACGAGACCCAGTACTTC. It yields the protein CASSGAGSLAGYETQYF.

The chain uses TRBV6-5 and TRBJ1-1; perhaps TRBD1 as D (5 bases). The germline V gene has CDR1 MNHEY and CDR2 SVGAGI. CDR3 length: 15 residues. V dropped 6 bases and J dropped 1 base, with 15 bases sitting between them. The DNA for the CDR3 is TGTGCCAGCAGGTCCCCCACGGGGGGGAACACTGAAGCTTTCTTT. Amino acids: CASRSPTGGNTEAFF.

V and J are TRBV6-5 and TRBJ2-4; maybe TRBD1 (5 bases). The germline V and J ends were trimmed by 0 bases and 6 bases, with 15 bases remaining between them. The CDR3 has 16 amino acids. The germline gives CDR1 MNHEY, CDR2 SVGAGI. CDR3 amino acids: CASSYSNFGAGNIQYF. CDR3 nucleotide sequence: TGTGCCAGCAGTTACTCGAATTTTGGGGCAGGAAACATTCAGTACTTC.

The CDR3 region has the DNA TGTGCCAGCAGCCAAGGAACAGGGGGTCTGAGCACTGAAGCTTTCTTT. Translated: CASSQGTGGLSTEAFF. The chain has TRBV4-2 and TRBJ1-1, with 8 bases that match TRBD1. There are 16 residues in the CDR3. Per the germline V gene, CDR1 is LGHNA and CDR2 is YNFKEQ. V lost 1 base to trimming and J lost 4 bases; unmatched junction nucleotides: 8.

The count of this clone is one. The rearrangement joins TRBV5-1 to TRBJ1-1; unclear D gene. The CDR3 runs to 13 residues. Germline-derived CDR1 and CDR2 are SGHRS and YFSETQ. Trimming cost V 4 bases and J 0 bases, with 7 bases left between them. DNA for the CDR3: TGCGCCAGCAGCATTCAAATGAACACTGAAGCTTTCTTT. Translating gives CASSIQMNTEAFF.

This clone was seen only a few times. The V call is TRBV19, the J call TRBJ2-2; tentative D call: TRBD2 (5 bases). This CDR3 has 15 amino acids. Trimming cost V 1 base and J 9 bases, with 15 bases left between them. Germline-derived CDR1 and CDR2 are LNHDA and SQIVND (reference sequence). This CDR3 reads CASSIGTSQTRELFF. For the CDR3, the DNA is TGTGCCAGTAGTATAGGGACTTCTCAAACGCGGGAGCTGTTTTTT.

V is TRBV11-1 and J is TRBJ1-1; D might be TRBD1 (6 bases). The ends were cut back, 1 base at V and 4 bases at J, with 13 bases in the middle. This CDR3 is built from 15 residues. The germline V gene encodes CDR1 SGHAT and CDR2 FQDESV (reference sequence). This CDR3 reads CASSLDNRVSTEAFF. The CDR3 DNA sequence: TGTGCCAGCAGCTTAGACAACAGGGTGAGCACTGAAGCTTTCTTT.

This chain connects TRBV10-3 to TRBJ2-2; the D is unclear. The CDR3 has 16 residues. Germline V gene sequence: CDR1 ENHRY, CDR2 SYGVKD. V lost 3 bases, J lost 2 bases, and 13 bases lay in between. In DNA, the CDR3 is TGTGCCATCAGTGACCGACCCCTCCGTAACACCGGGGAGCTGTTTTTT. The encoded protein is CAISDRPLRNTGELFF.